This is a list of T cell receptor beta chains from one sample in a study of cytomegalovirus exposure and HLA in healthy donors. TCRdb keeps only in-frame clones here, not all; method: immunoSEQ multiplex PCR. In the table there are 200,000 to 250,000 clones, 82% of which are singletons. Sequencing was done on a sample of PBMCs. Every receptor here comes from a woman between 40 and 55 years old in good health and CMV-seronegative. The CDR3 runs from the conserved cysteine through the conserved F or W. Fields, in order: D gene, V gene, clone size, CDR3 length, J gene, CDR3 protein, CDR3 DNA. D genes are given only for firm matches. The size field is filled for only some rows; it gives once, few, many or a size class.

>NA|TRBV27|once|13|TRBJ2-7
CASSFSSSYEQYF
TGTGCCAGCAGTTTTTCCAGCTCCTACGAGCAGTACTTC
>NA|TRBV11-2|NA|13|TRBJ2-1
CASSLSETGEQFF
TGTGCCAGCAGCTTGTCCGAGACAGGTGAGCAGTTCTTC
>NA|TRBV2|NA|12|TRBJ1-2
CASSDRSYGYTF
TGTGCCAGCAGTGACAGGTCCTATGGCTACACCTTC
>TRBD1|TRBV30|NA|16|TRBJ2-7
CAWSVGQGARSYEQYF
TGTGCCTGGAGTGTGGGACAGGGGGCGCGGAGCTACGAGCAGTACTTC
>NA|TRBV5-4|NA|14|TRBJ1-2
CASSLPIDSYGYTF
TGTGCCAGCAGCTTACCAATTGACAGCTATGGCTACACCTTC
>NA|TRBV5-1|NA|14|TRBJ1-4
CASSLTGHNEKLFF
TGCGCCAGCAGCCTGACAGGTCATAATGAAAAACTGTTTTTT
>NA|TRBV5-4|NA|16|TRBJ1-6
CASRRAGQRVNSPLHF
TGTGCCAGCAGGCGAGCGGGACAACGGGTTAATTCACCCCTCCACTTT
>TRBD1|TRBV6-1|NA|15|TRBJ1-3
CASRLQGFSGNTIYF
TGTGCCAGCAGATTACAGGGGTTCTCTGGAAACACCATATATTTT
>NA|TRBV10-3|few|14|TRBJ2-7
CAIRGDIYNYEQYF
TGTGCCATCAGAGGGGACATTTACAACTACGAGCAGTACTTC
>TRBD2|TRBV11-2|NA|19|TRBJ2-1
CASSLTSGRAKTLYNEQFF
TGTGCCAGCAGCCTGACTAGCGGGAGGGCAAAGACACTCTACAATGAGCAGTTCTTC
>NA|TRBV30|NA|13|TRBJ2-5
CAWKGWGSETQYF
TGTGCCTGGAAGGGCTGGGGCTCAGAGACCCAGTACTTC
>TRBD1|TRBV7-3|NA|17|TRBJ1-3
CASSLVRDRSSGNTIYF
TGTGCCAGCAGCTTAGTTCGGGACAGATCCTCTGGAAACACCATATATTTT
>NA|TRBV6-1|NA|15|TRBJ2-7
CASSRGGWGSYEQYF
TGTGCCAGCAGCCGGGGAGGTTGGGGGTCCTACGAGCAGTACTTC
>TRBD2|TRBV5-1|NA|15|TRBJ2-2
CASSFVAGNTGELFF
TGCGCCAGCAGCTTTGTAGCGGGGAACACCGGGGAGCTGTTTTTT
>NA|TRBV19|few|13|TRBJ1-1
CASTLGRDTEAFF
TGTGCCAGTACCCTGGGGAGGGACACTGAAGCTTTCTTT
>NA|TRBV7-2|NA|18|TRBJ1-5
CASSFSLISGGINQPQHF
TGTGCCAGCAGCTTTTCCCTAATTTCGGGGGGCATCAATCAGCCCCAGCATTTT
>TRBD2|TRBV4-1|NA|19|TRBJ2-5
CASSQDGGVKRGVGETQYF
TGCGCCAGCAGCCAAGATGGCGGGGTAAAGCGGGGTGTGGGAGAGACCCAGTACTTC
>TRBD1|TRBV11-2|NA|17|TRBJ2-6
CASSRTGGATGANVLTF
TGTGCCAGCAGCCGCACAGGGGGCGCGACTGGGGCCAACGTCCTGACTTTC
>TRBD1|TRBV28|NA|13|TRBJ2-7
CASRTGFPYEQYF
TGTGCCAGCAGGACAGGGTTTCCCTACGAGCAGTACTTC
>TRBD2|TRBV27|NA|18|TRBJ2-2
CASSFGLAVDVGTGELFF
TGTGCCAGCAGTTTCGGACTAGCGGTGGATGTTGGGACCGGGGAGCTGTTTTTT
>NA|TRBV25-1|NA|17|TRBJ2-5
CASSEPRLGALGETQYF
TGTGCCAGCAGTGAACCTCGGCTGGGGGCATTGGGGGAGACCCAGTACTTC
>NA|TRBV25-1|NA|15|TRBJ2-3
CASSAAGSSTDTQYF
TGTGCCAGCAGTGCAGCGGGTTCTAGCACAGATACGCAGTATTTT
>TRBD1|TRBV30|few|14|TRBJ2-1
CARNRWTGPDEQFF
TGTGCCCGTAATCGATGGACAGGTCCAGATGAGCAGTTCTTC
>TRBD1|TRBV29-1|NA|13|TRBJ1-1
CSVQGELHTEAFF
TGCAGCGTTCAGGGGGAATTGCACACTGAAGCTTTCTTT
>TRBD1|TRBV15|NA|15|TRBJ2-7
CATSRDRGPRDEQYF
TGTGCCACCAGCAGAGATAGGGGGCCTAGGGACGAGCAGTACTTC
>TRBD1|TRBV7-2|NA|14|TRBJ1-1
CASSLASRGPDAFF
TGTGCCAGCAGCTTAGCGTCCAGGGGGCCGGATGCTTTCTTT
>NA|TRBV27|NA|13|TRBJ1-2
CASSSQGWYGYTF
TGTGCCAGCAGCTCACAGGGTTGGTATGGCTACACCTTC
>NA|TRBV30|NA|13|TRBJ1-5
CAWSGRGTMAQHF
TGTGCCTGGAGCGGGCGGGGGACCATGGCCCAGCATTTT
>NA|TRBV19|few|14|TRBJ2-3
CASSISRSTDTQYF
TGTGCCAGTAGTATCTCGCGGAGCACAGATACGCAGTATTTT
>TRBD1|TRBV12-5|NA|13|TRBJ2-7
CASGYRGLGEQYF
TGTGCTAGTGGTTACAGGGGGCTCGGGGAGCAGTACTTC
>TRBD2|TRBV19|NA|16|TRBJ2-3
CASRTGAAGATDTQYF
TGTGCCAGTAGGACCGGAGCGGCGGGAGCGACAGATACGCAGTATTTT
>NA|TRBV2|once|15|TRBJ1-5
CASSDMSGANQPQHF
TGTGCCAGCAGTGATATGTCAGGGGCCAATCAGCCCCAGCATTTT
>NA|TRBV18|NA|14|TRBJ1-4
CASSPPGRGEKLFF
TGTGCCAGCTCACCCCCAGGGCGTGGTGAAAAACTGTTTTTT
>NA|TRBV19|NA|15|TRBJ2-7
CASSIAPGQGYEQYF
TGTGCCAGTAGTATAGCCCCGGGCCAGGGGTACGAGCAGTACTTC
>NA|TRBV2|NA|11|TRBJ2-2
CASSSIVELFF
TGTGCCAGCAGTTCCATAGTCGAGCTGTTTTTT
>NA|TRBV6-5|NA|14|TRBJ2-7
CASRGGQGTYEQYF
TGTGCCAGCAGGGGGGGGCAGGGGACCTACGAGCAGTACTTC
>TRBD2|TRBV27|NA|14|TRBJ2-7
CASSSGAGGYEQYF
TGTGCCAGCAGTTCCGGGGCGGGAGGGTACGAGCAGTACTTC
>NA|TRBV7-9|NA|14|TRBJ2-7
CASSSVLSTYEQYF
TGTGCCAGCAGCTCGGTTCTTTCTACCTACGAGCAGTACTTC
>TRBD1|TRBV28|NA|15|TRBJ1-1
CASSLDRGPVTEAFF
TGTGCCAGCAGTTTGGACAGGGGGCCGGTCACTGAAGCTTTCTTT
>NA|TRBV30|NA|13|TRBJ2-5
CAWTPVGQETQYF
TGTGCCTGGACCCCGGTCGGGCAAGAGACCCAGTACTTC
>TRBD2|TRBV28|NA|18|TRBJ2-7
CASSISLIGGSVSYEQYF
TGTGCCAGCAGTATTTCCCTAATCGGCGGGAGCGTCTCCTACGAGCAGTACTTC
>TRBD2|TRBV4-1|NA|17|TRBJ2-7
CASSPTGLAGGSYEQYF
TGCGCCAGCAGCCCAACGGGACTAGCGGGAGGGTCCTACGAGCAGTACTTC